This T cell receptor (beta chain) was captured by sequencing in a study of T cells in localized non-small cell lung cancer (dated by TCRdb to the early 2020s). For the study in its entirety: T cell repertoires of approximately 250 early-stage NSCLC patients were analyzed, with tumors being compared against uninvolved tumor-adjacent lungs. The mean age of the NSCLC patients was roughly 70 years, with 130 or so men and approximately 100 women. The cohort comprised 236 treatment-naïve NSCLC patients with resected, localized lung tumors. Study-wide findings and limitations: Since the design was exploratory, TCR variables were selected using unadjusted p-values with no false-discovery rate correction. Uninvolved tumor-adjacent lung showed the highest T cell clonality, higher than tumor, which suggests more focused antigenic responses in the uninvolved tumor-adjacent lung. Longer overall survival was associated with higher T cell density in blood, whereas shorter survival was associated with higher clonality in adjacent lung. Because multi-region sequencing of the tumors was not done, intratumor heterogeneity could not be ruled out. A median of around 50 of the top 100 tumor clones were detected in paired uninvolved adjacent lung, and approximately 28 of these tumor clones were also found among the top 100 clones of the paired uninvolved adjacent lung.

Regarding this clone: It lacks a known antigen. Base qualities are not provided; no much larger clone lies one nucleotide away.

TCR beta CDR3 regions were sequenced from DNA using the immunoSEQ Assay. For the original study's pipeline: T cell density was computed as TCR beta template counts normalized to usable DNA estimated by amplifying housekeeping genes. Richness was estimated with the preseqR package, extrapolating to 400,000 templates for PBMC samples and 120,000 templates for tissue samples. Clonality was defined as one minus Pielou's evenness. To identify tissue-enriched TCRs, differential abundance testing was run on productive amino-acid clonotypes with a minimum total count of 5 and an alpha of 0.1. The Jaccard Index and the Morisita Overlap Index were used to quantify repertoire overlap between compartments. GLIPH clustered TCR beta CDR3s with public tetramer-defined viral CDR3s; viral motifs required at least three viral sequences plus V-gene enrichment. The source is immuneACCESS, and TCRdb retained only in-frame sequences with V and J called. Part of the clones is not carried over; for the studies checked, unresolved V genes explain less than half of this, and the remainder is unexplained. The DNA gave D and trimming, while V, J and clone size come from that table. The sample table records about 33,000 clones; 92% of these occur just once. About 2.2% of the sample is taken by the ten largest.

CDR1 and CDR2, looked up from the germline V gene (reference sequence), are SGHNT and YYREEE. V is reduced by 0 bases and J by 5 bases, leaving a spacing of 9 bases between them. Counted from cysteine to phenylalanine, this CDR3 has 13 amino acids. The kept DNA is CDR3 alone, 39 bases in frame from the first base. At diagnosis, peripheral blood, uninvolved tumor-adjacent lung and tumor were collected and were preserved as a mix of fresh-frozen and FFPE material. Blood samples were analyzed as peripheral blood mononuclear cells for TCR repertoire profiling. The receptor comes from a female donor of 60 years or more with stage I lung adenocarcinoma. The chain uses TRBV5-4 and TRBJ2-7; the D gene assignment is ambiguous. The sequenced sample was peripheral blood, obtained before any cancer treatment. For the CDR3, the sequence is CASSLGVRDEQYF. At the DNA level, the sequence is TGTGCCAGCAGCTTGGGAGTCAGAGACGAGCAGTACTTC.